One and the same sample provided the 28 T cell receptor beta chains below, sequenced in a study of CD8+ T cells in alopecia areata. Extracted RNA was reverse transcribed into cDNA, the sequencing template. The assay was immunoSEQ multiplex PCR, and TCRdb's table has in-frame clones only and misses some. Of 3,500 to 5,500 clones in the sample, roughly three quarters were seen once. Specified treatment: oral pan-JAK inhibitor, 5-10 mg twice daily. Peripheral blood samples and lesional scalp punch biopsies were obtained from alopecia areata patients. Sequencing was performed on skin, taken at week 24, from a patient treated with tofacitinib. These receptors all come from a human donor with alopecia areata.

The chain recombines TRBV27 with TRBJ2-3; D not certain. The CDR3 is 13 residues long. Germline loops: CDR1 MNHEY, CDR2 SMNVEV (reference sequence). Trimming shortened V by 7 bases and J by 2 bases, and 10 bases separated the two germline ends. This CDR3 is CASKVAYTDTQYF. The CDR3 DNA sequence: TGTGCCAGCAAGGTAGCCTACACAGATACGCAGTATTTT.

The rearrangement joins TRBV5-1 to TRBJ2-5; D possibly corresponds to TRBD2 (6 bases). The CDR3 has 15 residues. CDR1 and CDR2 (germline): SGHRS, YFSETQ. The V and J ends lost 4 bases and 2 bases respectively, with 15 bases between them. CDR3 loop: CASSPGVVGQETQYF. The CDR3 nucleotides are TGCGCCAGCAGCCCGGGAGTCGTGGGGCAAGAGACCCAGTACTTC. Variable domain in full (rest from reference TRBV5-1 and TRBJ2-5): KAGVTQTPRYLIKTRGQQVTLSCSPISGHRSVSWYQQTPGQGLQFLFEYFSETQRNKGNFPGRFSGRQFSNSRSEMNVSTLELGDSALYLCASSPGVVGQETQYFGPGTRLLVL.

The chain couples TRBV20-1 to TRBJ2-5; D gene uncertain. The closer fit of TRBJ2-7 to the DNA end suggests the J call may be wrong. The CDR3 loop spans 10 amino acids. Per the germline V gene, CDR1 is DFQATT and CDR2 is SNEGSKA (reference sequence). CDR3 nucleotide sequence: TGCAGTGCTGGTAGCTACGAGCAGTACTTC. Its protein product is CSAGSYEQYF.

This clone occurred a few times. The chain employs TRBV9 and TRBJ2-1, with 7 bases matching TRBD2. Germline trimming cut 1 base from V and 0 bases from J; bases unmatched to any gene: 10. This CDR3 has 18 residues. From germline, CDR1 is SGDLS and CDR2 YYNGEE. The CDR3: CASSVSPVGGSSYNEQFF. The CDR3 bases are TGTGCCAGCAGCGTATCCCCTGTCGGCGGGAGCTCCTACAATGAGCAGTTCTTC.

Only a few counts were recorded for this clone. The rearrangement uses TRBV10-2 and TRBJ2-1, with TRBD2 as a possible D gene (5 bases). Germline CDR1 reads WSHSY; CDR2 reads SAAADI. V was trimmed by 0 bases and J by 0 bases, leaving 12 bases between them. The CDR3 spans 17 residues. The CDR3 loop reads CASSESQRQVSYNEQFF. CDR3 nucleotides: TGCGCCAGCAGTGAGTCTCAGCGGCAAGTCTCCTACAATGAGCAGTTCTTC.

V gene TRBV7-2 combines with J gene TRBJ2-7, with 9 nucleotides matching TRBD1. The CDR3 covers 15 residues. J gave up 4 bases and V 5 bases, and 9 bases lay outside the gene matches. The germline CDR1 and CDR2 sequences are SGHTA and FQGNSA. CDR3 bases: TGTGCCAGCAGCCTCAGACAGGGGGGGCTTTACGAGCAGTACTTC. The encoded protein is CASSLRQGGLYEQYF.

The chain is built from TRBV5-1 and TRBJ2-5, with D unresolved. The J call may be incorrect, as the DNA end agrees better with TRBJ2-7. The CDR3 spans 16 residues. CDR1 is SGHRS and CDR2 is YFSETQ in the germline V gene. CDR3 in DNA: TGCGCCAGCAGCTTGGGTGCTCTGGACGGGTCCTACGAGCAGTACTTC. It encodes CASSLGALDGSYEQYF.

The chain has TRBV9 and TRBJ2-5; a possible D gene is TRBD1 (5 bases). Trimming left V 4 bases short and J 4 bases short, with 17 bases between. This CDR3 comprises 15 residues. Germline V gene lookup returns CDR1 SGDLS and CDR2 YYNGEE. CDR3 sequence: CASSPRAVRGETQYF. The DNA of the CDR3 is TGTGCCAGCAGCCCCAGGGCCGTAAGGGGAGAGACCCAGTACTTC.

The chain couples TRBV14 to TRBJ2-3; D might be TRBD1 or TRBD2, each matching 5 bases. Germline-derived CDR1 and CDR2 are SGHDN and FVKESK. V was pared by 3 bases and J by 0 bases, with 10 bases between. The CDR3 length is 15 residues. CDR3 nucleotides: TGTGCCAGCAGCCAGAGGGGTGCTAGCACAGATACGCAGTATTTT. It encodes CASSQRGASTDTQYF.

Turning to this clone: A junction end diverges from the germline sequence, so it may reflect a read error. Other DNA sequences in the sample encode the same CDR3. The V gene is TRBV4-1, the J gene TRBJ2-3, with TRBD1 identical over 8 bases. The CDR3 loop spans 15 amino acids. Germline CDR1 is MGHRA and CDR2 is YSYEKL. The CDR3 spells CASSLQGEVTDTQYF. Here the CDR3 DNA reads TGTGCCAGCAGCCTACAGGGGGAAGTCACAGATACGCAGTATTTT.

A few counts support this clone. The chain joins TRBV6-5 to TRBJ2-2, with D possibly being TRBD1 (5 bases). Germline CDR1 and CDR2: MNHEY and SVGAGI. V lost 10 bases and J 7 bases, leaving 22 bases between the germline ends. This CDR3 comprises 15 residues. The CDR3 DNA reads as TGTGCCACCCCACCGCTAGACGAAGGGGTCGGGGAGCTGTTTTTT. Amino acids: CATPPLDEGVGELFF.

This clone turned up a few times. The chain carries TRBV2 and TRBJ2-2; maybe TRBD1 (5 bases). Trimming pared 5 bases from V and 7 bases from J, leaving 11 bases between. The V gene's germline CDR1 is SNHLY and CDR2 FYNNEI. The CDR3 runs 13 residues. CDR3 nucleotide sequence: TGTGCCAGCAGTCCCCGGACATACGGGGAGCTGTTTTTT. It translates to CASSPRTYGELFF. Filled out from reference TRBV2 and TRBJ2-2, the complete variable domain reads EPEVTQTPSHQVTQMGQEVILRCVPISNHLYFYWYRQILGQKVEFLVSFYNNEISEKSEIFDDQFSVERPDGSNFTLKIRSTKLEDSAMYFCASSPRTYGELFFGEGSRLTVL.

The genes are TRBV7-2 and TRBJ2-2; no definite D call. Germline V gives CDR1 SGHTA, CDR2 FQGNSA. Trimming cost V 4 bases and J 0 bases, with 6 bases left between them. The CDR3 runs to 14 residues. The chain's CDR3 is CASSYTSNTGELFF. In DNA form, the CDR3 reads TGTGCCAGCAGCTACACTTCGAACACCGGGGAGCTGTTTTTT.

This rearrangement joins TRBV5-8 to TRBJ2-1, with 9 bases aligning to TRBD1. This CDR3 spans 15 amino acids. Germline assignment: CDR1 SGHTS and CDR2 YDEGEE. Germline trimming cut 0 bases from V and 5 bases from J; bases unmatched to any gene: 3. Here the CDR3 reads CASSLDRGRNNEQFF. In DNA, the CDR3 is TGTGCCAGCAGCTTGGACAGGGGGCGCAACAATGAGCAGTTCTTC.

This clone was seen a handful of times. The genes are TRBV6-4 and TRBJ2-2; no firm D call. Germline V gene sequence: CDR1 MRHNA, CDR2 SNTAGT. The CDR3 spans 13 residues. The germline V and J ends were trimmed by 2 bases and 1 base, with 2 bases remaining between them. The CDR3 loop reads CASSDKNTGELFF. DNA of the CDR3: TGTGCCAGCAGTGACAAGAACACCGGGGAGCTGTTTTTT.

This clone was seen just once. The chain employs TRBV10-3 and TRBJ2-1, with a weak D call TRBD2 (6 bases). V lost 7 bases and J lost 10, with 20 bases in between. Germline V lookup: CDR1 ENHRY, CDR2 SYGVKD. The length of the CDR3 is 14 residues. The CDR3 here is CAITAMTSRGEQFF. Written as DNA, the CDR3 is TGTGCCATCACCGCTATGACTAGTCGGGGAGAGCAGTTCTTC.

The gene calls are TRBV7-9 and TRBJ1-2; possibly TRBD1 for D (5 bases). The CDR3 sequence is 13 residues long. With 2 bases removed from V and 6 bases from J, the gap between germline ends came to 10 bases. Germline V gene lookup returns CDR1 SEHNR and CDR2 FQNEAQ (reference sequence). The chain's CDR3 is CASSLLGEDGYTF. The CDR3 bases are TGTGCCAGCAGCTTATTAGGGGAAGATGGCTACACCTTC.

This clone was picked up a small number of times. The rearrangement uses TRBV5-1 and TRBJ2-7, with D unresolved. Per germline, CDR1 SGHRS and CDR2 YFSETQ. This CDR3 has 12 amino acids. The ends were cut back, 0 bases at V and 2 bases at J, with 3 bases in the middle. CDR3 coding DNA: TGCGCCAGCAGCTTGGATACCTACGAGCAGTACTTC. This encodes CASSLDTYEQYF. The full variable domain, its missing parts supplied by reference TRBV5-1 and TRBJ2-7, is KAGVTQTPRYLIKTRGQQVTLSCSPISGHRSVSWYQQTPGQGLQFLFEYFSETQRNKGNFPGRFSGRQFSNSRSEMNVSTLELGDSALYLCASSLDTYEQYFGPGTRLTVT.

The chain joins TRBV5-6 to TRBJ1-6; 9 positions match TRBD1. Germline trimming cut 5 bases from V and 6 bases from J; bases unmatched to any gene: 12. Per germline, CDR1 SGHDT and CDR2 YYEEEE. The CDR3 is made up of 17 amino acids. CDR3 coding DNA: TGTGCCAGCAGAGCCTACGTACAGGGGGCTAGTAATTCACCCCTCCACTTT. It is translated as CASRAYVQGASNSPLHF. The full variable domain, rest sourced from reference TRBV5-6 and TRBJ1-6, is DAGVTQSPTHLIKTRGQQVTLRCSPKSGHDTVSWYQQALGQGPQFIFQYYEEEERQRGNFPDRFSGHQFPNYSSELNVNALLLGDSALYLCASRAYVQGASNSPLHFGNGTRLTVT.

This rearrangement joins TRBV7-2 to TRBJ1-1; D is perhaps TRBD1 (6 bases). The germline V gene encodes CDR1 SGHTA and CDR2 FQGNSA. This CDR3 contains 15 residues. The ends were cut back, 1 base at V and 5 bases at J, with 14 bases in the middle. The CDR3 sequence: CASSLGAPQGTEAFF. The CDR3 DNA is TGTGCCAGCAGCTTAGGAGCACCCCAGGGGACTGAAGCTTTCTTT.

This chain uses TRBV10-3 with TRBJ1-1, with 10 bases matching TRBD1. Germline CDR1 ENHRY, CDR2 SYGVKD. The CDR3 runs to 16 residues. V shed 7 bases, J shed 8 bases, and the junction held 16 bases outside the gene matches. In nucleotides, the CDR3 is TGTGCCATCACCCAGGGTCCCGATGACAGGGGGCTAGAAGCTTTCTTT. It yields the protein CAITQGPDDRGLEAFF.

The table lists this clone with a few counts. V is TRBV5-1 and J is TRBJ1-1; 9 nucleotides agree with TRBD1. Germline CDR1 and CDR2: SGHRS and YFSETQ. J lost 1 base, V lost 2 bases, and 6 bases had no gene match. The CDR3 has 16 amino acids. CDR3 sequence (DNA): TGCGCCAGCAGCTTAAACGGACAGGGGTCGAACACTGAAGCTTTCTTT. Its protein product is CASSLNGQGSNTEAFF.

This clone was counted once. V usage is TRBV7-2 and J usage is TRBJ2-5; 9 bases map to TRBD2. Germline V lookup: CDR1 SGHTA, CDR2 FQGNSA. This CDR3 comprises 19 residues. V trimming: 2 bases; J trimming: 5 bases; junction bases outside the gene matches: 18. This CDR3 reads CASSLNIARGGAWEETQYF. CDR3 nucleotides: TGTGCCAGCAGCTTAAACATCGCACGCGGGGGGGCCTGGGAGGAGACCCAGTACTTC.

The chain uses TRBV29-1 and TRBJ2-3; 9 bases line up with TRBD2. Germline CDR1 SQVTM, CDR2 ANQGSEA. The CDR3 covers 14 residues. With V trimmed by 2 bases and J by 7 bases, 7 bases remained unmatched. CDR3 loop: CSVERAGGFNTQYF. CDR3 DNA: TGCAGCGTTGAACGAGCGGGGGGATTTAATACGCAGTATTTT.

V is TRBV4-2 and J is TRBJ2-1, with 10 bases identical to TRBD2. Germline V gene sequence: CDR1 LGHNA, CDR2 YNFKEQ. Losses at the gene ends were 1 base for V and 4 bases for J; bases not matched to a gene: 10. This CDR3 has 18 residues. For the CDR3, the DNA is TGTGCCAGCAGCCAAGTTGTCCTAGCGGGGGCCGCGTACAATGAGCAGTTCTTC. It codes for CASSQVVLAGAAYNEQFF.

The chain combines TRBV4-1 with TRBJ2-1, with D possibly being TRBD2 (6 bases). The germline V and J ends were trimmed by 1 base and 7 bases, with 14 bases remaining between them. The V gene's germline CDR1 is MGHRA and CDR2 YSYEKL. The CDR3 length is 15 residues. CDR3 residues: CASSQAETRNNEQFF. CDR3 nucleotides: TGCGCCAGCAGCCAAGCCGAGACTAGGAATAATGAGCAGTTCTTC.

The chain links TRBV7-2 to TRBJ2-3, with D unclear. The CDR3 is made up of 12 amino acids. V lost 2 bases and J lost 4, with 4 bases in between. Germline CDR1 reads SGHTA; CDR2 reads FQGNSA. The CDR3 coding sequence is TGTGCCAGCAGCTTAATCCCAGATACGCAGTATTTT. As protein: CASSLIPDTQYF.

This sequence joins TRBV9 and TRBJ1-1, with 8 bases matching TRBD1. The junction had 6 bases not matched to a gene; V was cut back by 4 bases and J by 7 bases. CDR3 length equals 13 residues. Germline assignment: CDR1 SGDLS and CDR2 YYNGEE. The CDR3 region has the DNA TGTGCCAGCAGCCCCAGGGGGCAGGGTGAAGCTTTCTTT. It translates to CASSPRGQGEAFF.